Listed below are T cell receptor beta chains from one sample, sequenced in a study of T cell changes during pregnancy in multiple sclerosis. The table came from immunoSEQ multiplex PCR; TCRdb's copy has only in-frame clones and leaves some out. This table holds some 52,000 clones, around 92% found once. The sample was CD4+ T cells from peripheral blood mononuclear cells, taken in the third trimester of pregnancy. The receptors here all came from a female donor with multiple sclerosis, enrolled in a pregnancy study. CDR3s include the opening cysteine and the closing phenylalanine or tryptophan. D genes are given only for firm matches. The size of a clone is reported for some rows only, either as once, few or many, or as a class for expanded clones.

j_gene | abundance | v_gene | d_gene | CDR3nt | CDR3aa
TRBJ2-5 | . | TRBV2 | TRBD2 | TGTGCTCTTAGCGGGGGGCGTGGGGAGACCCAGTACTTC | CALSGGRGETQYF
TRBJ1-2 | . | TRBV2 | TRBD1 | TGTGCCAGCAGGCAAGACAGGGCCCCTAACTATGGCTACACCTTC | CASRQDRAPNYGYTF
TRBJ1-1 | . | TRBV28 | . | TGTGCCAGCACCTTCAAACCTTCTCACCCCGGCGCAACAGGGATGAACACTGAAGCTTTCTTT | CASTFKPSHPGATGMNTEAFF
TRBJ1-1 | . | TRBV7-6 | . | TGTGCCAGCGCGCTGAGCTCCGGGGGAAACACTGAAGCTTTCTTT | CASALSSGGNTEAFF
TRBJ1-1 | . | TRBV2 | TRBD1 | TGTGCCAGCAGGCCCTACCCCCTTCAGGGGGCGCGTGGCACTGAAGCTTTCTTT | CASRPYPLQGARGTEAFF
TRBJ2-7 | . | TRBV28 | TRBD2 | TGTGCCAGCAGGTCCGGGAGGGGTTCCTACGAGCAGTACTTC | CASRSGRGSYEQYF
TRBJ2-1 | . | TRBV5-1 | TRBD2 | TGCGCCAGCAGCTTGGATGTGGGACTAGCGGGGATATGGACGTACAATGAGCAGTTCTTC | CASSLDVGLAGIWTYNEQFF
TRBJ1-5 | . | TRBV2 | . | TGTGCCAGCAGTGAGGGGGGTGGGGGTTGGAATCAGCCCCAGCATTTT | CASSEGGGGWNQPQHF
TRBJ1-6 | few | TRBV7-2 | . | TGTGCCAGCAGGTTGCAAGGGGATTCACCCCTCCACTTT | CASRLQGDSPLHF
TRBJ1-2 | . | TRBV7-9 | TRBD1 | TGTGCCAGCAGCCCAGGGGGCGCCTATGGCTACACCTTC | CASSPGGAYGYTF
TRBJ1-5 | . | TRBV7-5 | . | TGTGTCAGAAGCTTAGCCCGCGGGAGGCAGCCCCAGCATTTT | CVRSLARGRQPQHF
TRBJ2-3 | . | TRBV2 | . | TGTGCCAGCAAAGGGGGTTTACACGGTTTTACAGATACGCAGTATTTT | CASKGGLHGFTDTQYF
TRBJ1-4 | . | TRBV5-1 | . | TGCGCCAGCAGCTTGGACGGTAGAAATGAAAAACTGTTTTTT | CASSLDGRNEKLFF
TRBJ2-2 | . | TRBV5-6 | . | TGTGCCAGCAGCTTTGAATGGGGGGCCGGGGAGCTGTTTTTT | CASSFEWGAGELFF
TRBJ2-7 | . | TRBV5-1 | TRBD2 | TGCGCCAGCAGCGCGACTAGCGGGGGGGCCCGAAACGAGCAGTACTTC | CASSATSGGARNEQYF
TRBJ1-3 | . | TRBV6-1 | . | TGTGCCAGCAGTGAGTACTCTGGAAACACCATATATTTT | CASSEYSGNTIYF
TRBJ2-1 | . | TRBV19 | TRBD2 | TGTGCCTCTAAACGAGCTAGCGGGAGCGGGGAGCAGTTCTTC | CASKRASGSGEQFF
TRBJ1-1 | few | TRBV14 | . | TGTGCCAGCAGCCAACTACAGGGCGGGAACACTGAAGCTTTCTTT | CASSQLQGGNTEAFF
TRBJ1-1 | . | TRBV5-1 | . | TGCGCCAGCAGGTCGGACAGTCTGAACACTGAAGCTTTCTTT | CASRSDSLNTEAFF
TRBJ1-2 | . | TRBV10-3 | TRBD1 | TGTGCCAAGGAGACAGGGGAACGGTACTATGGCTACACCTTC | CAKETGERYYGYTF
TRBJ2-7 | . | TRBV4-2 | TRBD2 | TGTGCCAGCAGCCCAGCGGGGAGCTCCTACGAGCAGTACTTC | CASSPAGSSYEQYF
TRBJ2-5 | . | TRBV5-5 | . | TGTGCCAGCAGCGACACCCGGGACCCCCGGGAGGAGACCCAGTACTTC | CASSDTRDPREETQYF
TRBJ1-5 | . | TRBV6-1 | TRBD1 | TGTGCCAGCAGTCCGCGCGACAGGGACCAGCATTTT | CASSPRDRDQHF
TRBJ1-1 | . | TRBV6-8 | . | TGTGCCAGCAGTTCATCGCGGGGGAACACTGAAGCTTTCTTT | CASSSSRGNTEAFF
TRBJ1-1 | . | TRBV18 | . | TGTGCCAGCTCACCGCCGGGAGGGGGGCACACTGAAGCTTTCTTT | CASSPPGGGHTEAFF
TRBJ2-7 | . | TRBV5-1 | . | TGCGCCAGCAGCTTGGATGCACGGTCCTACGAGCAGTACTTC | CASSLDARSYEQYF
TRBJ1-4 | . | TRBV5-1 | . | TGCGCCAGCAGCTTCGGTGTAGCAGGGTTGGATGAAAAACTGTTTTTT | CASSFGVAGLDEKLFF
TRBJ1-1 | . | TRBV9 | . | TGTGCCAGCAGCGTAGATGAAGGGAGGTACACTGAAGCTTTCTTT | CASSVDEGRYTEAFF
TRBJ1-5 | . | TRBV2 | TRBD1 | TGTGCCAGCAGTGCGGGACAGGGCAATCAGCCCCAGCATTTT | CASSAGQGNQPQHF
TRBJ1-4 | . | TRBV19 | TRBD1 | TGTGCCAGTAGTTCCCCAGGGGGCGCCCGGGAAAAACTGTTTTTT | CASSSPGGAREKLFF
TRBJ2-3 | . | TRBV19 | . | TGTGCCAGTAGTTACAAAACAGGGCTGTCGGATACGCAGTATTTT | CASSYKTGLSDTQYF
TRBJ2-2 | . | TRBV5-6 | TRBD2 | TGTGCCAGCAGCTTGGCGGGGGGGGCGAACACCGGGGAGCTGTTTTTT | CASSLAGGANTGELFF
TRBJ2-7 | . | TRBV10-3 | TRBD2 | TGTGCCATCAGTGAGACCTCGGGGAGGGCCGCCAATGAAATTTACGAGCAGTACTTC | CAISETSGRAANEIYEQYF
TRBJ2-5 | . | TRBV5-4 | . | TGTGCCAGCAGCTTGGAACTAGCTGAAGAGACCCAGTACTTC | CASSLELAEETQYF
TRBJ2-5 | . | TRBV30 | . | TGTGCCTGGTCCAGGGGGGAAGAGACCCAGTACTTC | CAWSRGEETQYF
TRBJ1-2 | once | TRBV6-6 | . | TGTGCCAGCAGGGGCAGACAGGTAGCTAACTATGGCTACACCTTC | CASRGRQVANYGYTF
TRBJ2-7 | . | TRBV5-5 | TRBD2 | TGTGCCAGCGGACGGACTAGCGGAGCCTACGAGCAGTACTTC | CASGRTSGAYEQYF
TRBJ2-1 | . | TRBV28 | . | TGTGCCAGCACCTCCTTAGAGTTTTTTGGTGAGCAGTTCTTC | CASTSLEFFGEQFF
TRBJ1-1 | once | TRBV19 | . | TGTGCCAGTAGTATGGGTTCGGGGGCTGAAGCTTTCTTT | CASSMGSGAEAFF
TRBJ1-1 | . | TRBV27 | . | TGTGCCAGCAGTTTAATCCAGAACACTGAAGCTTTCTTT | CASSLIQNTEAFF
TRBJ1-2 | . | TRBV29-1 | . | TGCAGCGTTGGGGACATGAACTATGGCTACACCTTC | CSVGDMNYGYTF
TRBJ1-5 | . | TRBV30 | TRBD1 | TGTGCCTGGAGTCCCGAGACAGGGAGGAGCAATCAGCCCCAGCATTTT | CAWSPETGRSNQPQHF
TRBJ1-1 | few | TRBV5-4 | . | TGTGCCAGCAGCCTACCCCCCAACACTGAAGCTTTCTTT | CASSLPPNTEAFF
TRBJ2-7 | . | TRBV29-1 | . | TGCAGCGTTGAGGGCAACTACGAGCAGTACTTC | CSVEGNYEQYF
TRBJ2-7 | . | TRBV11-2 | TRBD1 | TGTGCCAGCAGCAGAGGGACAGGGTCTGAAGAGCAGTACTTC | CASSRGTGSEEQYF
TRBJ2-1 | . | TRBV30 | . | TGTGCCTGGATTCGGGGGATTCGGCAGTTCTTC | CAWIRGIRQFF
TRBJ2-4 | . | TRBV19 | TRBD1 | TGTGCCAGTAGTATGGGTGACAGGGGAAACATTCAGTACTTC | CASSMGDRGNIQYF
TRBJ2-7 | . | TRBV7-8 | . | TGTGCCAGCAGCACCGACACCTACGAGCAGTACTTC | CASSTDTYEQYF
TRBJ2-1 | . | TRBV19 | . | TGTGCCAGTAGTATCGCCAGCTCCTACAATGAGCAGTTCTTC | CASSIASSYNEQFF
TRBJ2-1 | . | TRBV5-8 | TRBD1 | TGTGCCAGCAGCGGCAGACAGGGGTTTCTCTACAATGAGCAGTTCTTC | CASSGRQGFLYNEQFF
TRBJ2-5 | . | TRBV7-8 | . | TGTGCCAGCAGCTTAGCTAACGGACGGGATGAGACCCAGTACTTC | CASSLANGRDETQYF
TRBJ2-1 | . | TRBV15 | . | TGTGCCACCAGCAGAGATATCGTAGTCCTTAGCGCTGAGCAGTTCTTC | CATSRDIVVLSAEQFF
TRBJ1-4 | . | TRBV18 | TRBD1 | TGTGCCAGCTCACCAATTAGTTCGGGACAGCCTGTTGAAAAACTGTTTTTT | CASSPISSGQPVEKLFF